The present T cell receptor beta chain was sequenced within a study of T cell responses to AZD1222 COVID-19 vaccine (dated by TCRdb to about 2021). With respect to the entire study: AZD1222 recipients with second doses at about 4 weeks or about 12 weeks were pooled, because spike-specific TCR depth and breadth did not differ between schedules. A total of 233 trial participants underwent TCR sequencing, of whom about 210 received two doses of AZD1222 and some 25 received two doses of the MenACWY control vaccine. Trial participants were enrolled into age subgroups of 18-55, 56-69 and 70-plus years, which contained approximately 150, 28 and 58 TCR-sequenced participants, respectively.

Study-wide conclusions, independent of this receptor: Participants were mostly white British, with more females than males. The authors suggested clonal diversity may have been underestimated. Because no day 14 peak-response samples were available, the repertoires could be characterized only after the peak T cell response. A significant rise in spike-specific TCR breadth and depth was observed after two AZD1222 doses relative to day 0 and relative to MenACWY recipients. The vaccine-associated CD4 TCRs covered the entire spike protein, and the dominant responses fell in regions 160-218 and 743-854. Only five to seven AZD1222 recipients were SARS-CoV-2 seropositive at baseline, limiting conclusions about previously exposed vaccinees. In the small 56-69-year group, the increase in depth fell short of significance, most likely because of low power. Nearly half of unique spike-specific TCRs reportedly recognized epitopes outside regions mutated in the B.1.351 and B.1.1.7 variants.

The CDR3 regions of human TCRbeta chains were analyzed by immunosequencing. The original pipeline was this. Repertoire TCRs were matched against a reference library of SARS-CoV-2-specific TCRs generated with the MIRA antigen-specificity platform. Breadth meant the fraction of unique TCRs that were SARS-CoV-2-associated, whereas depth meant the fraction of total T cells that were SARS-CoV-2-associated. Using the MIRA data, each spike-specific TCR was assigned both to the spike region to which the TCR was reactive and to a CD4 or CD8 class. Log10-transformed breadth and depth values were compared by one-way ANOVA with Sidak's multiple comparisons tests. Drawn from immuneACCESS, this table holds only the in-frame rearrangements with V and J called that TCRdb kept. Clones are partly lost; checked studies trace under half to an unresolved V gene and leave the rest unexplained. V, J and clone size are those of that table, while D and trimming were read from the DNA. This sample comprises over 150,000 clones, approximately 90% of them detected only once. The leading ten clones occupy approximately 3% of the sample.

On this clone: Its antigen remains undetermined. Base qualities were left out, and no much larger clone turns up one base away.

The intended sense of this specimen's time point label: baseline before first vaccination. The vaccinee samples were drawn from two UK trials, COV001 and COV002, one of which was a single-blind randomized controlled phase 2/3 trial testing AZD1222 (ChAdOx1 nCoV-19) in healthy adults. For TCRbeta chain sequencing, PBMC samples from trial participants were taken at day 0 and at day 28 after the second dose. At the junction V is shortened by 0 bases and J by 1 base, with 7 bases in between. In the germline V gene, CDR1 corresponds to SGDLS and CDR2 to YYNGEE. From the cysteine up to the phenylalanine, the CDR3 has a length of 14 residues. Kept here is only the CDR3 DNA, which spans 42 bases and is read in frame from base 1.

The specimen was peripheral blood, collected on day 0 of AZD1222 vaccination. The receptor comes from an adult in good health. The chain is encoded by TRBV9 joined to TRBJ2-5; matching of 5 bases hints at TRBD1 as the D gene. The bases are TGTGCCAGCAGCGTAGAGGGGCTCCAAGAGACCCAGTACTTC. This gives the protein CASSVEGLQETQYF.